What follows describes a single TCR beta chain. This entry comes from a study of OX40 agonist ivuxolimab in advanced cancers. Whole-study context: As their treatment, patients were administered ivuxolimab, an agonistic anti-OX40 (CD134) antibody. Prior anti-PD-1, anti-PD-L1 or anti-CTLA-4 therapy was allowed; around 40% had some. Three patients got partial responses; one had hepatocellular carcinoma and two had cutaneous melanoma.

V lost 0 bases and J lost 0; bases outside the gene matches: 8. The CDR3 length is 17 residues. Germline V gene sequence: CDR1 SGHVS, CDR2 FNYEAQ. Repertoires were generated with immunoSEQ multiplex PCR, while TCRdb's copy carries only in-frame clones and drops some. There are about 46,000 clones in the sample; around 84% occur only once, and 11% lies in the top ten. The sequencing here drew on CD4+ or CD8+ T cells sorted from blood, taken in a trial of the OX40 agonist ivuxolimab. The TCR originated in an adult with an advanced solid tumor such as melanoma, head and neck, liver or kidney cancer. J is TRBJ2-7 and V is TRBV7-6; TRBD1 matches 7 bases. CDR3 amino acids: CASSLATGTEISYEQYF. CDR3 bases: TGTGCCAGCAGCTTAGCGACCGGGACAGAAATCTCCTACGAGCAGTACTTC.